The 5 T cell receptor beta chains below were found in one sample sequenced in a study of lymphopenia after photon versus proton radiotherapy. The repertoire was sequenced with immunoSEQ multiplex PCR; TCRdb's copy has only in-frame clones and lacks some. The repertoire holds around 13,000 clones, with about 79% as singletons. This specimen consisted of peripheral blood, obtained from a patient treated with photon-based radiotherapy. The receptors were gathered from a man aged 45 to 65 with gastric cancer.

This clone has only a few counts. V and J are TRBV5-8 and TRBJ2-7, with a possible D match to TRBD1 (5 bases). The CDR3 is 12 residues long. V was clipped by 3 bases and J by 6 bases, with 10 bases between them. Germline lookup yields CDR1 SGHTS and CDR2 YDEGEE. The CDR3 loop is CASSSRTSEQYV. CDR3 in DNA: TGTGCCAGCAGCTCACGGACATCCGAGCAGTACGTC.

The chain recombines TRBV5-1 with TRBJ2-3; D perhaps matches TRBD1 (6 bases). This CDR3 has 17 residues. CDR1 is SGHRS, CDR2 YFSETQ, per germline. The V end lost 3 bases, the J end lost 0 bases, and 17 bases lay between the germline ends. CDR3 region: CASSSAPWTASTDTQYF. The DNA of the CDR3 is TGCGCCAGCAGCTCCGCCCCCTGGACAGCGAGCACAGATACGCAGTATTTT.

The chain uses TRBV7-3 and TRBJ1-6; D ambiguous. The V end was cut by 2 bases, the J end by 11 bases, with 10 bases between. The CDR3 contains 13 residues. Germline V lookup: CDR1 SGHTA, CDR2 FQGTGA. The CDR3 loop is CASSLRRVTPLHF. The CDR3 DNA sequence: TGTGCCAGCAGCTTACGGAGGGTAACACCCCTCCACTTT.

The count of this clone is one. The DNA for the CDR3 is TGTGCTAGTGGTCCGCAGGGGGGGACAGGGGGCGAGGGCCTCTATGGCTACACCTTC. Translated, it gives CASGPQGGTGGEGLYGYTF. The chain couples TRBV12-5 to TRBJ1-2, with 12 positions matching TRBD1. CDR1 is LGHNT and CDR2 is FRNRAP in the germline V gene. J was trimmed by 4 bases and V by 5 bases; bases with no gene match: 17. This CDR3 region has 19 residues.

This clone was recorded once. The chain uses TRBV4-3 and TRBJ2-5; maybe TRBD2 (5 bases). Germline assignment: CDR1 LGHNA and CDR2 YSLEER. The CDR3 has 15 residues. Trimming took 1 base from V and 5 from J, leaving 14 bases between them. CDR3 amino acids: CASSQGGRVGETQYF. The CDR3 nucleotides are TGCGCCAGCAGCCAAGGCGGGCGGGTTGGGGAGACCCAGTACTTC.